Each of the 10 T cell receptor beta chains below was sequenced from the same sample in a study of cytomegalovirus exposure and HLA in healthy donors. PCR primers comprised 60 Vbeta and 13 Jbeta primers. Here immunoSEQ multiplex PCR was the method, and the copy in TCRdb shows in-frame clones only, minus some. The sample yields roughly 180,000 clones, around 75% seen once. The sample comprised PBMCs. These receptors all come from a woman aged 40 to 50 in good health and CMV-seropositive.

The chain carries TRBV28 and TRBJ2-2, with 13 bases that match TRBD2. The CDR3 has 17 amino acids. Germline V gene data show CDR1 as MDHEN and CDR2 as SYDVKM. Trimming took 3 bases from V and 5 from J; bases not matched to a gene: 6. The DNA for the CDR3 is TGTGCCAGCAGTTTCCCAGGACTAGCGGGAGTAACCGGGGAGCTGTTTTTT. Residues: CASSFPGLAGVTGELFF.

The rearrangement uses TRBV27 and TRBJ2-1, with TRBD2 matching 10 bases. Germline assignment: CDR1 MNHEY and CDR2 SMNVEV (reference sequence). Trimming took 6 bases from V and 6 from J; bases not matched to a gene: 8. This CDR3 comprises 15 residues. CDR3 loop: CASSMRLAGPNEQFF. CDR3 nucleotides: TGTGCCAGCAGCATGAGACTAGCGGGTCCCAATGAGCAGTTCTTC.

This rearrangement joins TRBV19 to TRBJ2-5; 9 bases agree with TRBD1. Per germline, CDR1 LNHDA and CDR2 SQIVND (reference sequence). With 6 bases clipped from V and 5 bases from J, the junction kept 10 bases outside the gene matches. This CDR3 contains 15 residues. The CDR3 is CASSPTGGLGETQYF. DNA for the CDR3: TGTGCCAGTAGCCCGACAGGGGGGTTAGGGGAGACCCAGTACTTC.

The chain has TRBV27 and TRBJ2-2, with a weak D call TRBD2 (5 bases). Trimming cost V 6 bases and J 3 bases, with 11 bases left between them. The CDR3 runs 14 residues. Germline assignment: CDR1 MNHEY and CDR2 SMNVEV (reference sequence). In nucleotides, the CDR3 is TGTGCCAGCAGCTCCCGGGGATACACCGGGGAGCTGTTTTTT. This gives the protein CASSSRGYTGELFF.

V is TRBV5-4 and J is TRBJ1-2; the match to TRBD1 covers 10 bases. J gave up 5 bases and V 5 bases, and 18 bases lay outside the gene matches. Per the germline V gene, CDR1 is SGHNT and CDR2 is YYREEE (reference sequence). The CDR3 has 18 residues. DNA of the CDR3: TGTGCCAGCAGACGAGACAGGGGGCAGGGGCGGCACACTTATGGCTACACCTTC. Translating gives CASRRDRGQGRHTYGYTF.

About this clone itself: A junction boundary mismatches the germline segment, possibly from a read error. This chain connects TRBV11-1 to TRBJ2-2; 15 positions match TRBD2. CDR1 is SGHAT and CDR2 is FQDESV in the germline V gene (reference sequence). The CDR3 spans 19 residues. CDR3 amino acids: CANSFYGLAGGPNTGELFF. The CDR3 DNA reads as TGTGCCAACAGCTTTTATGGACTAGCGGGAGGGCCGAACACCGGGGAGCTGTTTTTT.

The gene calls are TRBV11-3 and TRBJ2-2; the D gene is possibly TRBD2 (6 bases). V dropped 4 bases and J dropped 7 bases, with 16 bases sitting between them. The CDR3 totals 15 residues. Germline V lookup: CDR1 SGHNT, CDR2 YENEEA. CDR3 sequence: CASSSLRDGYGELFF. CDR3 coding DNA: TGTGCCAGCAGCTCATTGCGGGATGGGTACGGGGAGCTGTTTTTT. Looking up the rest from reference TRBV11-3 and TRBJ2-2 gives the full variable domain: EAGVVQSPRYKIIEKKQPVAFWCNPISGHNTLYWYLQNLGQGPELLIRYENEEAVDDSQLPKDRFSAERLKGVDSTLKIQPAELGDSAVYLCASSSLRDGYGELFFGEGSRLTVL.

V is TRBV5-1 and J is TRBJ2-7; 7 bases are shared with TRBD1. After removal of 4 bases from V and 2 bases from J, the junction contained 12 bases not matched to a gene. The CDR3 consists of 16 residues. Germline values: CDR1 SGHRS, CDR2 YFSETQ. The CDR3 sequence: CASSSRDSRTPYEQYF. DNA of the CDR3: TGCGCCAGCAGCAGCCGGGACAGCCGTACTCCCTACGAGCAGTACTTC.

This clone has a single count. The chain uses TRBV7-9 and TRBJ2-7, with 7 bases aligning to TRBD1. CDR1 and CDR2 (germline): SEHNR, FQNEAQ (reference sequence). The CDR3 spans 17 residues. The V gene end was trimmed by 3 bases and the J gene end by 2 bases; junction bases not matched to a gene: 13. The chain's CDR3 is CASSFGQGRQGTYEQYF. As DNA, the CDR3 is TGTGCCAGCAGCTTTGGCCAGGGCCGACAGGGAACCTACGAGCAGTACTTC.

In regard to this clone: One end of the junction fails to match germline, which may point to a read error. The same CDR3 also results from other DNA sequences found in this sample. The chain joins TRBV5-5 to TRBJ2-7; 8 bases align to TRBD2. The CDR3 runs to 13 residues. Germline V gives CDR1 SGHKS, CDR2 YYEKEE (reference sequence). CDR3: CASSLGLAGEQYF. CDR3 coding DNA: TGTGCCAGTAGCTTGGGGCTAGCGGGCGAGCAGTACTTC.